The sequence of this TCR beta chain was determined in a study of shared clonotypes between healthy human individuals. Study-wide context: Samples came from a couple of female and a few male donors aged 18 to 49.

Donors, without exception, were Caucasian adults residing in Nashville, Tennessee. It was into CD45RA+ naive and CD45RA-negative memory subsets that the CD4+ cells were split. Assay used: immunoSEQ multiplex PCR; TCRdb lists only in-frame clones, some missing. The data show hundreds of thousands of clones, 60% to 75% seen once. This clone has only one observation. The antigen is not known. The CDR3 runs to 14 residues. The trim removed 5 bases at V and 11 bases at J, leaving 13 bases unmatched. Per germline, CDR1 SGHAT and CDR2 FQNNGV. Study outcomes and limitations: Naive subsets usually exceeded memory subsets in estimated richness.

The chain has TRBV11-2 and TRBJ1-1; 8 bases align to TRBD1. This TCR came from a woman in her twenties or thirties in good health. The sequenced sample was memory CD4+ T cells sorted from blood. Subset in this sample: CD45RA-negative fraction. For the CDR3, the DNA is TGTGCCAGCAGCCGCAGGGGGCCTGACTATCCGGCTTTCTTT. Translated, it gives CASSRRGPDYPAFF.